Sequencing of this TCR beta chain was carried out in a study of blood T cell repertoires in COVID-19. As for the study in general: Spain, Italy and the United States supplied samples that represented acute and convalescent COVID-19. The cDNA or gDNA used as material had been derived from T cells, B-cell-depleted T cells, or PBMCs.

Per the study methods: Amplification from reference gene primers served as the basis for estimated nucleated cell counts. Profiling relied on immunoSEQ multiplex PCR, and the TCRdb table lists in-frame clones only, not all of them. V and J calls and clone size are copied from that table; D and trimming were computed from the DNA. The table lists about 73,000 clones, roughly three quarters of them singletons. One Seattle source followed patients from active infection through their disease course. Material for sequencing was peripheral blood. This TCR was sampled from a man aged 70 or older with COVID-19, enrolled during active disease.

The CDR3 DNA reads as TGTGCCAGCTCACAAAAAGCGGGAGCTTATGAGCAGTTCTTC. This translates into CASSQKAGAYEQFF. The J gene is TRBJ2-1, the V gene TRBV18; 8 positions match TRBD2. There are 14 residues in the CDR3. V was pared by 4 bases and J by 8 bases, with 7 bases of the junction left unmatched. Germline V lookup: CDR1 KGHSH, CDR2 LQKENI.